The 16 T cell receptor beta chains listed next were all sequenced from one sample in a study of T cells in Graves' hyperthyroidism and ophthalmopathy. Amplification yielded TCR beta CDR3 regions, with RNA transcripts as the source. The study used the HTBI primer set for a first-round RT-PCR of the TCR CDR3. TCRdb re-called the multiplex PCR reads through MiXCR, storing one row per CDR3 protein. The sample records some 600,000 distinct CDR3 sequences, around 14% being singletons. Sequences were obtained from blood. These receptors originate from a woman aged 25-40 years with Graves' hyperthyroidism that later progressed to Graves' ophthalmopathy.

This clonotype occurred many times. This chain uses TRBV24-1 with TRBJ2-5; D may be TRBD1 (6 bases). The germline CDR1 and CDR2 sequences are KGHDR and SFDVKD. This CDR3 is 17 amino acids long. The V end lost 3 bases, the J end lost 3 bases, and 19 bases lay between the germline ends. The CDR3 here is CATSDTAGEDGEETQYF. CDR3 nucleotides: TGTGCCACCAGTGATACCGCAGGGGAAGATGGTGAAGAGACCCAGTACTTC.

This clonotype was counted ten times or more. The chain links TRBV7-3 to TRBJ2-2, with TRBD2 as a possible D gene (5 bases). The V gene's germline CDR1 is SGHTA and CDR2 FQGTGA. This CDR3 region has 12 residues. The V and J ends lost 5 bases and 8 bases respectively, with 9 bases between them. CDR3: CASSLAGGELFF. CDR3 nucleotides: TGTGCCAGCAGCCTCGCGGGTGGGGAGCTGTTTTTT.

This clonotype was detected only a few times. The rearrangement joins TRBV20-1 to TRBJ1-1, with D hard to call. Germline V lookup: CDR1 DFQATT, CDR2 SNEGSKA (reference sequence). The CDR3 is 14 amino acids. V was cut by 3 bases and J by 0 bases, with 11 bases left in between. CDR3: CSAREHGMNTEAFF. Here the CDR3 DNA reads TGCAGTGCTAGGGAACATGGCATGAACACTGAAGCTTTCTTT.

This clonotype was picked up many times. The rearrangement joins TRBV12-3 or TRBV12-4 to TRBJ2-1, with unresolved D. V was shortened by 5 bases and J by 2 bases, with 4 bases between the two germline ends. The CDR3 runs 12 residues. The CDR3 loop reads CASSPTYNEQFF. CDR3 in DNA: TGTGCCAGCAGTCCCACCTACAATGAGCAGTTCTTC.

The chain uses TRBV2 and TRBJ2-7, with D tentatively TRBD1 or TRBD2 (5 bases each). The CDR3 length is 15 residues. The V end lost 1 base, the J end lost 2 bases, and 12 bases lay between the germline ends. CDR1 and CDR2 (germline): SNHLY, FYNNEI. The CDR3 reads CASSEGQPGAYEQYF. CDR3 bases: TGTGCCAGCAGTGAAGGACAGCCCGGGGCCTACGAGCAGTACTTC.

The genes are TRBV19 and TRBJ1-1; TRBD1 matches at 10 bases. V lost 3 bases, J lost 5 bases, and 6 bases stayed unmatched. This CDR3 is built from 15 residues. Germline V gene data show CDR1 as LNHDA and CDR2 as SQIVND (reference sequence). As DNA, the CDR3 is TGTGCCAGTAGTATGTCCGGGACAGGGGAGACTGAAGCTTTCTTT. Its protein is CASSMSGTGETEAFF.

This clonotype was picked up a small number of times. V is TRBV5-1 and J is TRBJ2-1, with a possible D match to TRBD2 (6 bases). Trimming cost V 6 bases and J 1 base, with 14 bases left between them. There are 15 residues in the CDR3. In germline, CDR1 is SGHRS, CDR2 YFSETQ. The CDR3 DNA follows: TGCGCCAGCAACTTCGGGGGATTTTCCTACAATGAGCAGTTCTTC. Its translation is CASNFGGFSYNEQFF. Combining the CDR3 with reference TRBV5-1 and TRBJ2-1 gives the whole variable domain KAGVTQTPRYLIKTRGQQVTLSCSPISGHRSVSWYQQTPGQGLQFLFEYFSETQRNKGNFPGRFSGRQFSNSRSEMNVSTLELGDSALYLCASNFGGFSYNEQFFGPGTRLTVL.

This clonotype was observed at least ten times. The chain combines TRBV6-6 with TRBJ2-7; no clear D. Looked up from germline, CDR1 is MNHNY and CDR2 is SVGAGI (reference sequence). Trimming cost V 0 bases and J 3 bases, with 15 bases left between them. CDR3 length equals 16 residues. CDR3 bases: TGTGCCAGCAGTTACTCGGGCCCCGCAGGAGACTACGAGCAGTACTTC. Encoded protein: CASSYSGPAGDYEQYF.

This chain connects TRBV12-3 or TRBV12-4 to TRBJ2-2; 7 bases agree with TRBD1. This CDR3 contains 14 residues. V lost 10 bases and J lost 0; bases outside the gene matches: 5. CDR3 nucleotides: TGTGCCAACAGACAGGGTCCGAACACCGGGGAGCTGTTTTTT. Translated, it gives CANRQGPNTGELFF.

This clonotype was observed at least ten times. The rearrangement uses TRBV7-3 and TRBJ1-1, with D perhaps TRBD1 (5 bases). V was pared by 5 bases and J by 0 bases, with 13 bases between. There are 15 residues in the CDR3. From germline, CDR1 is SGHTA and CDR2 FQGTGA. CDR3 DNA sequence: TGTGCCAGCAGCCAAAACGGGGGTATGAACACTGAAGCTTTCTTT. Translation: CASSQNGGMNTEAFF.

Concerning this clonotype: The junction shows a germline mismatch at one end, possibly a read error. The rearrangement joins TRBV6-2 or TRBV6-3 to TRBJ2-1; D gene unclear. Germline assignment: CDR1 MNHEY and CDR2 SVGEGT. This CDR3 has 15 amino acids. CDR3 in amino acids: CASSHSSERYNEQFF. Written as DNA, the CDR3 is TGTGCCAGCAGTCACTCTTCCGAGCGCTACAATGAGCAGTTCTTC.

In this sample, this clonotype turned up a few times. V usage is TRBV7-9 and J usage is TRBJ1-2; D unclear. CDR3 size: 14 residues. Trimming removed 1 base at V and 2 bases at J, with 8 bases between. In germline, CDR1 is SEHNR, CDR2 FQNEAQ (reference sequence). This CDR3 reads CASSLDLKNYGYTF. The CDR3 DNA reads TGTGCCAGCAGCTTAGATCTCAAGAACTATGGCTACACCTTC. The full variable domain, its missing parts supplied by reference TRBV7-9 and TRBJ1-2, is DTGVSQNPRHKITKRGQNVTFRCDPISEHNRLYWYRQTLGQGPEFLTYFQNEAQLEKSRLLSDRFSAERPKGSFSTLEIQRTEQGDSAMYLCASSLDLKNYGYTFGSGTRLTVV.

The table lists this clonotype with many counts. Written as DNA, the CDR3 is TGTGCCACCTACATCGAACCATCGAACACTGAAGCTTTCTTT. Translating it yields CATYIEPSNTEAFF. This chain joins TRBV28 and TRBJ1-1; D ambiguous. CDR1 and CDR2 from the germline V gene are MDHEN and SYDVKM. The CDR3 loop spans 14 amino acids. V was clipped by 10 bases and J by 1 base, with 16 bases between them. The full variable domain, completed using reference TRBV28 and TRBJ1-1, is DVKVTQSSRYLVKRTGEKVFLECVQDMDHENMFWYRQDPGLGLRLIYFSYDVKMKEKGDIPEGYSVSREKKERFSLILESASTNQTSMYLCATYIEPSNTEAFFGQGTRLTVV.

This clonotype was found many times. This chain connects TRBV18 to TRBJ2-1, with D perhaps TRBD2 (6 bases). Germline V gene sequence: CDR1 KGHSH, CDR2 LQKENI. The CDR3 extends over 15 amino acids. Trimming stripped 1 base from V and 10 bases from J, with 17 bases between. CDR3 in DNA: TGTGCCAGCTCACCACTGGTGGGTAGCGGAATAGAGCAGTTCTTC. Translating gives CASSPLVGSGIEQFF.

Ten or more counts support this clonotype. The V gene is TRBV5-6, the J gene TRBJ1-2; 7 bases fit TRBD1. Germline values: CDR1 SGHDT, CDR2 YYEEEE. After removal of 4 bases from V and 3 bases from J, the junction contained 3 bases not matched to a gene. The CDR3 sequence is 13 residues long. The CDR3 DNA reads as TGTGCCAGCAGCCAGACAGGGTACTATGGCTACACCTTC. Its translation is CASSQTGYYGYTF.

This clonotype has a count of ten or more. The chain uses TRBV2 and TRBJ2-7; 11 bases fit TRBD2. Germline V gene sequence: CDR1 SNHLY, CDR2 FYNNEI. This CDR3 is 13 amino acids long. The CDR3, as DNA: TGTGCGGGCCGGGGACTAGCGGACTACGAGCAGTACTTC. Its translation is CAGRGLADYEQYF.